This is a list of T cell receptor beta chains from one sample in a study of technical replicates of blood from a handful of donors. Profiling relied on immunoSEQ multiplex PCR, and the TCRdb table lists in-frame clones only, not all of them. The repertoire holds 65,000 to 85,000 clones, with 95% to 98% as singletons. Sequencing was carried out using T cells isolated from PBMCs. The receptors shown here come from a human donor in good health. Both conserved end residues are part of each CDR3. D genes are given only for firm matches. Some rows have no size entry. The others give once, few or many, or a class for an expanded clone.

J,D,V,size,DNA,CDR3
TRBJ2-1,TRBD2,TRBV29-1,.,TGCAGCGTTGAAGAAAGCGGGATAATCTATGAGCAGTTCTTC,CSVEESGIIYEQFF
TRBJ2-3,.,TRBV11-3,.,TGTGCCAGCAGCTTTTTCCGGGACACAGATACGCAGTATTTT,CASSFFRDTDTQYF
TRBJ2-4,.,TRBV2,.,TGTGCCAGCAGTGATCTGAAGGAGGTTAAAAACATTCAGTACTTC,CASSDLKEVKNIQYF
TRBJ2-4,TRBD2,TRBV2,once,TGTGCCAGCGGACCTACCGCTAGCGGCCGGGTGGGAAACATTCAGTACTTC,CASGPTASGRVGNIQYF
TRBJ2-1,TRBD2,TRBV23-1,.,TGCGCCACAAGGGGAAGCGGGGCCCTCTACAATGAGCAGTTCTTC,CATRGSGALYNEQFF
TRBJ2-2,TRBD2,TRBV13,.,TGTGCCAGCAGCCCCCCCGGGAGGTACACCGGGGAGCTGTTTTTT,CASSPPGRYTGELFF
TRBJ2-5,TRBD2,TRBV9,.,TGTGCCAGCAGCGTAGCCCTAGCGGCACAAGAGACCCAGTACTTC,CASSVALAAQETQYF
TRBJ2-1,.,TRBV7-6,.,TGTGCCAGCAGCTTATCGGAGCGGATATACAATGAGCAGTTCTTC,CASSLSERIYNEQFF
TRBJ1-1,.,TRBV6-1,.,TGTGCCAGCAGTGGCCGGCGGGGATGGAACACTGAAGCTTTCTTT,CASSGRRGWNTEAFF
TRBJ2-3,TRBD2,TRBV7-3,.,TGTGCCAGCAGCCTAAGGGGACTAGCTATCCCAGATACGCAGTATTTT,CASSLRGLAIPDTQYF
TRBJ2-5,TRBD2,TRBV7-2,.,TGTGCCAGCAGCCAGGGACTAGCGGGGGCCGGGAGTGGGACCCAGTACTTC,CASSQGLAGAGSGTQYF
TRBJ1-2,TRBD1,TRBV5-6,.,TGTGCCAGCAGCCCACTGGACAGGGATGGCTATGGCTACACCTTC,CASSPLDRDGYGYTF
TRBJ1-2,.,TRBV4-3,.,TGCGCCAGCAGTCCGCCGGGACTTAACTATGGCTACACCTTC,CASSPPGLNYGYTF
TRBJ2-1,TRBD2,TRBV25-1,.,TGTGCCAGCACCTCAATGGGGGGGTTGGGTAATGAGCAGTTCTTC,CASTSMGGLGNEQFF
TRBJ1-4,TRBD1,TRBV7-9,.,TGTGCCAGCAACGAACTTGGGACAGGCAGTGAAAAACTGTTTTTT,CASNELGTGSEKLFF
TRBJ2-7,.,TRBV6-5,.,TGTGCCAGCAGTTCCACATCGGGTGCTTCCTACGAGCAGTACTTC,CASSSTSGASYEQYF
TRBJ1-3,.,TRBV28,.,TGTGCCAGCAGTGTTATACAGGTCTCTGGAAACACCATATATTTT,CASSVIQVSGNTIYF
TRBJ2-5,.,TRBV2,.,TGTGCCAGCATTGAGGGGAGGCTACAAGAGACCCAGTACTTC,CASIEGRLQETQYF
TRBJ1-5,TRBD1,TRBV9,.,TGTGCCAGCAGCTCGGGACAGGGGGGTAATCAGCCCCAGCATTTT,CASSSGQGGNQPQHF
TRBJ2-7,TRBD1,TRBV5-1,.,TGCGCCAGCAGCTTGGAGGGACAGGGTGTCCACGAGCAGTACTTC,CASSLEGQGVHEQYF
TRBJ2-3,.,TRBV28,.,TGTGCCAGCAGTTTGCCCCCGGGGAGGACAGATACGCAGTATTTT,CASSLPPGRTDTQYF
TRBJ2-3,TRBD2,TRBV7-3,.,TGTGCCAGCAGCTTAAGGGGACTAGCGATAGATACGCAGTATTTT,CASSLRGLAIDTQYF
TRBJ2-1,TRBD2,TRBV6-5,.,TGTGCCAGCAGTTACTCGCGGGAGGGCCTCTTAGAGCAGTTCTTC,CASSYSREGLLEQFF
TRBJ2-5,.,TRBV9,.,TGTGCCAGCAGCTCCTCGTTGGGAGTGGGGGAGACCCAGTACTTC,CASSSSLGVGETQYF
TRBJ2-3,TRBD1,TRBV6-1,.,TGTGCCAGCAGTGAAGCGCCGGGACAGGGGGCAGATACGCAGTATTTT,CASSEAPGQGADTQYF
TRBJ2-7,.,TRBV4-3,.,TGCGCCAGCAGCCCCTTCACCGGGATCTCCTACGAGCAGTACTTC,CASSPFTGISYEQYF
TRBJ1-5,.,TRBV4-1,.,TGCGCCAGCAGCCAAGATGCGGATGGCAATCAGCCCCAGCATTTT,CASSQDADGNQPQHF
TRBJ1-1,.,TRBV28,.,TGTGCCAGCAGCAAAACAATGAACACTGAAGCTTTCTTT,CASSKTMNTEAFF
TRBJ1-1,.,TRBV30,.,TGTGCCTGGAACAGGAACACTGAAGCTTTCTTT,CAWNRNTEAFF
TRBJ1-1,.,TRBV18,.,TGTGCCAGCTCACCTTCTCAGGGGAACACTGAAGCTTTCTTT,CASSPSQGNTEAFF
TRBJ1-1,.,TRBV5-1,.,TGCGCCAGCAGCTTGGATAAGCCCACTGAAGCTTTCTTT,CASSLDKPTEAFF
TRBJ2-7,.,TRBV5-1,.,TGCGCCAGCAGCTTGGCCGGGGAGCAGTACTTC,CASSLAGEQYF
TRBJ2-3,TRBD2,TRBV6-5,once,TGTGCCAGCAGTAACGGGAGGACAAGCACAGATACGCAGTATTTT,CASSNGRTSTDTQYF
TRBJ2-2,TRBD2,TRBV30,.,TGTGCCTGGAGTGTACAGGGACTAGCGATCGGGGAGCTGTTTTTT,CAWSVQGLAIGELFF
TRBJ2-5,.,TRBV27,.,TGTGCCAGCAGTCAGACAAACGGGGTCCGAGAGACCCAGTACTTC,CASSQTNGVRETQYF
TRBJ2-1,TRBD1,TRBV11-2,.,TGTGCCAGCAGCTATCCCGGGACAGGGCCCCTTAATGAGCAGTTCTTC,CASSYPGTGPLNEQFF
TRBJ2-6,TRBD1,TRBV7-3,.,TGTGCCAGCAGCCCAGGGACAGTCTCTGGGGCCAACGTCCTGACTTTC,CASSPGTVSGANVLTF
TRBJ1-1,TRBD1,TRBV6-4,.,TGTGCCAGCAGTGACGTAGGAAAAGCCGGGACAGGGGCCCCTGAAGCTTTCTTT,CASSDVGKAGTGAPEAFF
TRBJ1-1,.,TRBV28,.,TGTGCCAGCAGTAGCGGGGAGCAGAACACTGAAGCTTTCTTT,CASSSGEQNTEAFF
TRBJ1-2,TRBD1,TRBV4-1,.,TGCGCCAGCAGCCAGTCTCAGGGGGCAAACTATGGCTACACCTTC,CASSQSQGANYGYTF
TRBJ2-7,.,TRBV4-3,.,TGCGCCAGCAGCCAAGTCGCCGAGGACTACGAGCAGTACTTC,CASSQVAEDYEQYF
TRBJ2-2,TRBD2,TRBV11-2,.,TGTGCCAGCAGCCCAAGGACTAGCGGGAGGAATACCGGGGAGCTGTTTTTT,CASSPRTSGRNTGELFF
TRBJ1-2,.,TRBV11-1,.,TGTGCCAGCAGCTCTCTAGGGTCGGTGGTTCCGGGAGGAGACTATGGCTACACCTTC,CASSSLGSVVPGGDYGYTF
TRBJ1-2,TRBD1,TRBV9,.,TGTGCCAGCAGCGGACAGGGCAGAGGCTACACCTTC,CASSGQGRGYTF
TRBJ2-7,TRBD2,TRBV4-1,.,TGCGCCAGCATGACACGTTCCGGGAGGAAGGTCTGCGAGCAGTACTTC,CASMTRSGRKVCEQYF
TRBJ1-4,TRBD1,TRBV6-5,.,TGTGCCAGCAGGGTGACAGGGCCTAATGAAAAACTGTTTTTT,CASRVTGPNEKLFF
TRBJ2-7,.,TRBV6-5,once,TGTGCCAGCAGTTACTCATACAGGGACTACGAGCAGTACTTC,CASSYSYRDYEQYF
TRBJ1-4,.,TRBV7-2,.,TGTGCCAGCAGCTACCAGGGGACCTCCAAGCAGGAAAAACTGTTTTTT,CASSYQGTSKQEKLFF
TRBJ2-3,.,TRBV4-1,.,TGCGCCAGCAGCCAAGTGGGCACTTTAGCGGATACGCAGTATTTT,CASSQVGTLADTQYF
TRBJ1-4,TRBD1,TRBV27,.,TGTGCCAGCAGCTCACAGGGGGCGACTAATGAAAAACTGTTTTTT,CASSSQGATNEKLFF
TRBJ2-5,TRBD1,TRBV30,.,TGTGCCTGGGGACAGGGCCAAGAGACCCAGTACTTC,CAWGQGQETQYF
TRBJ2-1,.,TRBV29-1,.,TGCAGCGTGAGAGGACTACCGATCAATGAGCAGTTCTTC,CSVRGLPINEQFF
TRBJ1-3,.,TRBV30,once,TGTGCCTGCACGACAAGCTCCGTAAACACCATATATTTT,CACTTSSVNTIYF
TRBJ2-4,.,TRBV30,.,TGTGCCTGGACGGGTCTGGTTAAAAACATTCAGTACTTC,CAWTGLVKNIQYF
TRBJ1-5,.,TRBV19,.,TGTGCCAGTATATCCCCCGGGGTTGGTAGCAATCAGCCCCAGCATTTT,CASISPGVGSNQPQHF
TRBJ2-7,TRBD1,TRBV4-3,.,TGCGCCAGCAGCCAAGAGACAGGGGGTTTCTACGAGCAGTACTTC,CASSQETGGFYEQYF
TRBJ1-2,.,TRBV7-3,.,TGTGCCAGCAGCCCCGGAGGGACCTCTGCCTATGGCTACACCTTC,CASSPGGTSAYGYTF
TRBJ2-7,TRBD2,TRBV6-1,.,TGTGCCAGCAGGCCACGGGGGGGCTACGAGCAGTACTTC,CASRPRGGYEQYF
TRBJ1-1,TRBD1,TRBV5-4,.,TGTGCCAGCAGCTTGGGGAACCGGGACAGGGCCACTGAAGCTTTCTTT,CASSLGNRDRATEAFF
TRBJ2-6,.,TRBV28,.,TGTGCCAGCAGGCGCTCTGGGGCCAACGTCCTGACTTTC,CASRRSGANVLTF